This T cell receptor (beta chain) was profiled in a study of control samples from healthy donors and cancer patients. The CDR3 is made up of 11 amino acids. The V end lost 9 bases, the J end lost 4 bases, and 8 bases lay between the germline ends. This table comes from immunoSEQ multiplex PCR, and its TCRdb copy is limited to in-frame clones, with some not included. The sample gives tens of thousands of clones, approximately 87% of which show up once; roughly 13% is in the top ten. The sequence was obtained from a woman in her sixties or seventies with lung cancer. The chain links TRBV5-3 to TRBJ1-3; the D is unclear. TRBV5-3 is an ORF, with its function uncertain. Sequencing was carried out using PBMCs. CDR3 loop: CATSGGNTIYF. CDR3 nucleotide sequence: TGTGCCACCTCGGGGGGAAACACCATATATTTT.